A selection of T cell receptor beta chains follows, all from one sample in a study of blood T cell repertoires in COVID-19. Libraries were prepared by immunoSEQ multiplex PCR; TCRdb keeps only in-frame clonotypes and omits some of them. The sample has more than 300,000 clones; 87% are singletons. The specimen was peripheral blood. The source is a woman under 40 with COVID-19, enrolled during active disease. CDR3s include the opening cysteine and the closing phenylalanine or tryptophan. The order of the fields is J gene, V gene, D gene, CDR3 length, clone size, CDR3 protein, CDR3 DNA. D genes are given only for firm matches. The size of a clone is reported for some rows only, either as once, few or many, or as a class for expanded clones.

j_call: TRBJ2-3
v_call: TRBV28
d_call: -
cdr3_length: 14
clone_size: -
cdr3_aa: CASSFPLGTDTQYF
cdr3_nt: TGTGCCAGCAGTTTCCCCTTAGGCACAGATACGCAGTATTTT

j_call: TRBJ1-6
v_call: TRBV11-2
d_call: -
cdr3_length: 14
clone_size: -
cdr3_aa: CASSLTDGNSPLHF
cdr3_nt: TGTGCCAGCAGCTTAACCGACGGGAATTCACCCCTCCACTTT

j_call: TRBJ2-1
v_call: TRBV7-2
d_call: -
cdr3_length: 14
clone_size: -
cdr3_aa: CASSPNREGNEQFF
cdr3_nt: TGTGCCAGCAGCCCTAACAGGGAGGGGAATGAGCAGTTCTTC

j_call: TRBJ1-6
v_call: TRBV19
d_call: TRBD1
cdr3_length: 13
clone_size: -
cdr3_aa: CASCRDRDSPLHF
cdr3_nt: TGTGCCAGTTGCCGGGACAGGGATTCACCCCTCCACTTT

j_call: TRBJ1-1
v_call: TRBV2
d_call: TRBD1
cdr3_length: 13
clone_size: -
cdr3_aa: CASITDRGTEAFF
cdr3_nt: TGTGCCAGCATCACTGACAGGGGCACTGAAGCTTTCTTT

j_call: TRBJ2-7
v_call: TRBV27
d_call: TRBD1
cdr3_length: 16
clone_size: -
cdr3_aa: CASSLRWTGENYEQYF
cdr3_nt: TGTGCCAGCAGTTTACGGTGGACAGGGGAAAACTACGAGCAGTACTTC

j_call: TRBJ2-3
v_call: TRBV5-1
d_call: TRBD2
cdr3_length: 17
clone_size: -
cdr3_aa: CASSAWTSGRALDTQYF
cdr3_nt: TGCGCCAGCAGCGCCTGGACTAGCGGGAGGGCCCTAGATACGCAGTATTTT

j_call: TRBJ2-3
v_call: TRBV7-9
d_call: -
cdr3_length: 14
clone_size: -
cdr3_aa: CASSLGYSTDTQYF
cdr3_nt: TGTGCCAGCAGCTTGGGCTACTCCACAGATACGCAGTATTTT

j_call: TRBJ2-7
v_call: TRBV28
d_call: -
cdr3_length: 15
clone_size: few
cdr3_aa: CASSLTGLSSYEQYF
cdr3_nt: TGTGCCAGCAGTTTGACGGGACTCAGCTCCTACGAGCAGTACTTC

j_call: TRBJ1-4
v_call: TRBV3-1/TRBV3-2
d_call: -
cdr3_length: 14
clone_size: -
cdr3_aa: CASSKTPGGEKLFF
cdr3_nt: TGTGCCAGCAGCAAGACGCCCGGAGGTGAAAAACTGTTTTTT

j_call: TRBJ2-1
v_call: TRBV9
d_call: -
cdr3_length: 15
clone_size: -
cdr3_aa: CASSVAGADYNEQFF
cdr3_nt: TGTGCCAGCAGCGTAGCGGGAGCTGACTACAATGAGCAGTTCTTC

j_call: TRBJ1-3
v_call: TRBV5-1
d_call: -
cdr3_length: 16
clone_size: -
cdr3_aa: CASSLVGRNSGNTIYF
cdr3_nt: TGCGCCAGCAGCTTGGTTGGCAGAAACTCTGGAAACACCATATATTTT

j_call: TRBJ2-7
v_call: TRBV5-1
d_call: -
cdr3_length: 14
clone_size: -
cdr3_aa: CASSSIQGSYEQYF
cdr3_nt: TGCGCCAGCAGTTCAATCCAGGGTTCCTACGAGCAGTACTTC

j_call: TRBJ2-3
v_call: TRBV7-9
d_call: -
cdr3_length: 14
clone_size: -
cdr3_aa: CASSLQARTDTQYF
cdr3_nt: TGTGCCAGCAGCTTACAGGCGCGCACAGATACGCAGTATTTT

j_call: TRBJ1-4
v_call: TRBV5-4
d_call: TRBD1
cdr3_length: 16
clone_size: once
cdr3_aa: CASSKQGVGTNEKLFF
cdr3_nt: TGTGCCAGCAGTAAACAGGGGGTTGGAACTAATGAAAAACTGTTTTTT

j_call: TRBJ2-2
v_call: TRBV10-3
d_call: TRBD1
cdr3_length: 16
clone_size: once
cdr3_aa: CAISPQTGWNTGELFF
cdr3_nt: TGTGCCATCAGTCCGCAGACAGGGTGGAACACCGGGGAGCTGTTTTTT

j_call: TRBJ2-7
v_call: TRBV28
d_call: TRBD2
cdr3_length: 13
clone_size: -
cdr3_aa: CASRSGRLVEQYF
cdr3_nt: TGTGCCAGCAGGAGCGGGAGGCTAGTCGAGCAGTACTTC

j_call: TRBJ2-2
v_call: TRBV9
d_call: -
cdr3_length: 16
clone_size: -
cdr3_aa: CASSHTGGGDTGELFF
cdr3_nt: TGTGCCAGCAGCCATACAGGGGGGGGCGACACCGGGGAGCTGTTTTTT

j_call: TRBJ1-2
v_call: TRBV7-2
d_call: -
cdr3_length: 13
clone_size: few
cdr3_aa: CASSLQGHYGYTF
cdr3_nt: TGTGCCAGCAGCTTACAGGGGCACTATGGCTACACCTTC

j_call: TRBJ1-4
v_call: TRBV2
d_call: -
cdr3_length: 15
clone_size: -
cdr3_aa: CASSEAAGAREELFF
cdr3_nt: TGTGCCAGCAGTGAAGCAGCGGGAGCCCGGGAAGAACTGTTTTTT

j_call: TRBJ2-7
v_call: TRBV20-1
d_call: -
cdr3_length: 11
clone_size: -
cdr3_aa: CSARTVHEQYF
cdr3_nt: TGCAGTGCTAGAACGGTGCACGAGCAGTACTTC

j_call: TRBJ2-7
v_call: TRBV18
d_call: -
cdr3_length: 18
clone_size: -
cdr3_aa: CASSPGARGYSVSYEQYF
cdr3_nt: TGTGCCAGCTCACCAGGCGCCAGGGGCTACTCAGTCTCCTACGAGCAGTACTTC

j_call: TRBJ2-7
v_call: TRBV2
d_call: -
cdr3_length: 13
clone_size: -
cdr3_aa: CASKMARRYEQYF
cdr3_nt: TGTGCCAGCAAAATGGCCAGGAGGTACGAGCAGTACTTC

j_call: TRBJ1-3
v_call: TRBV6-2/TRBV6-3
d_call: TRBD1
cdr3_length: 15
clone_size: -
cdr3_aa: CASSRGQRSGNTIYF
cdr3_nt: TGTGCCAGCAGTCGGGGACAGCGCTCTGGAAACACCATATATTTT

j_call: TRBJ2-7
v_call: TRBV4-2
d_call: TRBD2
cdr3_length: 15
clone_size: once
cdr3_aa: CASSQVTSGSYEQYF
cdr3_nt: TGTGCCAGCAGCCAAGTGACTAGCGGGAGCTACGAGCAGTACTTC

j_call: TRBJ1-5
v_call: TRBV27
d_call: TRBD1
cdr3_length: 16
clone_size: -
cdr3_aa: CASSSTGAPSNQPQHF
cdr3_nt: TGTGCCAGCAGTTCAACAGGGGCCCCCAGCAATCAGCCCCAGCATTTT

j_call: TRBJ2-5
v_call: TRBV2
d_call: -
cdr3_length: 14
clone_size: -
cdr3_aa: CASRPGSSRETQYF
cdr3_nt: TGTGCCAGCAGACCAGGTTCCTCACGGGAGACCCAGTACTTC

j_call: TRBJ1-5
v_call: TRBV28
d_call: TRBD1
cdr3_length: 15
clone_size: once
cdr3_aa: CASRYRDRGNQPQHF
cdr3_nt: TGTGCCAGCAGATACCGGGACAGGGGCAATCAGCCCCAGCATTTT

j_call: TRBJ2-7
v_call: TRBV11-2
d_call: TRBD2
cdr3_length: 15
clone_size: -
cdr3_aa: CASSPRTSGSYEQYF
cdr3_nt: TGTGCCAGCAGCCCCCGGACTAGCGGGTCCTACGAGCAGTACTTC